The next 28 T cell receptor beta chains were all read from a single sample in a study of a mutant IDH1 vaccine in newly diagnosed glioma. These receptors have no known antigen. Here immunoSEQ multiplex PCR was the method, and the copy in TCRdb shows in-frame clones only, minus some. Here the sample spans about 38,000 clones, 75% to 85% being singletons. Stated time point: week 5, during vaccination. Vaccination comprised doses that each held 300 ug of mutant IDH1 20-mer peptide, plus topical imiquimod. The sequenced sample was PBMCs, obtained from a glioma patient whose treatment included an IDH1 peptide vaccine. Receptor source: a middle-aged man with glioma.

This sequence joins TRBV7-8 and TRBJ2-7; D is undetermined. Trimming removed 2 bases at V and 5 bases at J, with 4 bases between. The germline V gene has CDR1 SGHVS and CDR2 FQNEAQ. This CDR3 is built from 11 residues. As DNA, the CDR3 is TGTGCCAGCAGCTTATTGGACGAGCAGTACTTC. It is translated as CASSLLDEQYF. The whole variable domain, filled in from reference TRBV7-8 and TRBJ2-7, reads GAGVSQSPRYKVAKRGQDVALRCDPISGHVSLFWYQQALGQGPEFLTYFQNEAQLDKSGLPSDRFFAERPEGSVSTLKIQRTQQEDSAVYLCASSLLDEQYFGPGTRLTVT.

The J gene is TRBJ1-1, the V gene TRBV5-1; D uncertain. The CDR3 is 13 residues long. Germline CDR1 reads SGHRS; CDR2 reads YFSETQ. Trimming took 0 bases from V and 5 from J, leaving 8 bases between them. This chain's CDR3 is CASSLVADTEAFF. As DNA, the CDR3 is TGCGCCAGCAGCTTGGTGGCGGATACTGAAGCTTTCTTT.

V usage is TRBV29-1 and J usage is TRBJ2-1, with 8 bases fitting TRBD2. Germline CDR1 SQVTM, CDR2 ANQGSEA. V was pared by 1 base and J by 8 bases, with 13 bases of the junction left unmatched. The CDR3 is 16 amino acids. Written as DNA, the CDR3 is TGCAGCGTTGAAGGAGGGAGCGGGAGATTTACCGATGAGCAGTTCTTC. Translation: CSVEGGSGRFTDEQFF.

The J gene is TRBJ1-5, the V gene TRBV27; 10 positions agree with TRBD1. Unmatched junction bases numbered 11, after V lost 6 bases and J lost 6 bases. This CDR3 has 16 residues. In germline, CDR1 is MNHEY, CDR2 SMNVEV (reference sequence). Here the CDR3 reads CASSKPGGTGVQPQHF. In nucleotides, the CDR3 is TGTGCCAGCAGCAAACCCGGCGGGACAGGGGTTCAGCCCCAGCATTTT.

The rearrangement uses TRBV7-6 and TRBJ1-1; D might be TRBD1 (5 bases). Germline V gene lookup returns CDR1 SGHVS and CDR2 FNYEAQ. The length of the CDR3 is 13 residues. Deletions cut 4 bases from V and 8 bases from J, with 14 bases between. CDR3 sequence reads: CASSSLGAPEAFF. CDR3 coding DNA: TGTGCCAGCAGCTCCCTAGGGGCCCCAGAAGCTTTCTTT. The complete variable domain, with remaining parts taken from reference TRBV7-6 and TRBJ1-1, reads GAGVSQSPRYKVTKRGQDVALRCDPISGHVSLYWYRQALGQGPEFLTYFNYEAQQDKSGLPNDRFSAERPEGSISTLTIQRTEQRDSAMYRCASSSLGAPEAFFGQGTRLTVV.

This rearrangement joins TRBV19 to TRBJ1-6, with 8 bases matching TRBD1. The germline V gene encodes CDR1 LNHDA and CDR2 SQIVND (reference sequence). Trimming cost V 8 bases and J 7 bases; bases outside gene matches: 10. The CDR3 spans 15 residues. The CDR3 nucleotides are TGTGCCAGTGCGCGACAGGGGATAAGCAATTCACCCCTCCACTTT. Amino acids: CASARQGISNSPLHF.

V usage is TRBV14 and J usage is TRBJ2-1; D is uncertain. V dropped 1 base and J dropped 6 bases, with 13 bases sitting between them. The CDR3 covers 15 residues. Germline assignment: CDR1 SGHDN and CDR2 FVKESK. The CDR3 nucleotides are TGTGCCAGCAGCCAAGTGCCAGCAAAGGGCAATGAGCAGTTCTTC. This gives the protein CASSQVPAKGNEQFF.

The chain recombines TRBV28 with TRBJ2-7; the D is unclear. CDR3 size: 13 residues. The ends were cut back, 6 bases at V and 0 bases at J, with 9 bases in the middle. Germline V gene data show CDR1 as MDHEN and CDR2 as SYDVKM. The CDR3 DNA is TGTGCCAGCAGCATTACCGACTCCTACGAGCAGTACTTC. Its translation: CASSITDSYEQYF.

V usage is TRBV27 and J usage is TRBJ1-5; D remains ambiguous. The germline V gene has CDR1 MNHEY and CDR2 SMNVEV (reference sequence). This CDR3 has 13 amino acids. Trimming pared 4 bases from V and 4 bases from J, leaving 8 bases between. CDR3 DNA sequence: TGTGCCAGCAGTTGGACCGCGAATCAGCCCCAGCATTTT. This encodes CASSWTANQPQHF.

The J gene is TRBJ1-1, the V gene TRBV2; TRBD1 agrees at 7 bases. Germline V CDR1 and CDR2: SNHLY, FYNNEI. V trimming: 6 bases; J trimming: 6 bases; junction bases outside the gene matches: 7. This CDR3 has 13 amino acids. CDR3 region: CASRGEGASEAFF. The CDR3 DNA is TGTGCCAGCAGGGGGGAGGGGGCCTCTGAAGCTTTCTTT.

The chain recombines TRBV7-2 with TRBJ1-4; D is undetermined. The germline CDR1 and CDR2 sequences are SGHTA and FQGNSA. V dropped 7 bases and J dropped 0 bases, with 9 bases sitting between them. The CDR3 contains 14 residues. The CDR3 nucleotides read TGTGCCAGCAACCAGTATGCAACTAATGAAAAACTGTTTTTT. Residues: CASNQYATNEKLFF.

The CDR3 region is CASSLDLPNTGELFF. The CDR3 nucleotides are TGTGCCAGCAGCCTGGACTTGCCGAACACCGGGGAGCTGTTTTTT. The V and J genes are TRBV7-8 and TRBJ2-2, with D possibly being TRBD2 (5 bases). The germline gives CDR1 SGHVS, CDR2 FQNEAQ. Trimming stripped 5 bases from V and 0 bases from J, with 10 bases between. The CDR3 has 15 amino acids.

This clone appeared a few times. The chain carries TRBV7-9 and TRBJ1-1; 7 bases align to TRBD1. Germline V gene data show CDR1 as SEHNR and CDR2 as FQNEAQ (reference sequence). V lost 3 bases, J lost 4 bases, and 2 bases stayed unmatched. This CDR3 is 13 amino acids long. The CDR3, as DNA: TGTGCCAGCAGCTTGGGGACAGTCACTGAAGCTTTCTTT. Protein: CASSLGTVTEAFF.

The genes are TRBV10-3 and TRBJ1-5; D possibly corresponds to TRBD1 (5 bases). V lost 3 bases to trimming and J lost 5 bases, with 5 bases between them. The length of the CDR3 is 12 residues. Germline-derived CDR1 and CDR2 are ENHRY and SYGVKD. CDR3 region: CAISDRDQPQHF. The CDR3 bases are TGTGCCATCAGTGACAGGGATCAGCCCCAGCATTTT.

This rearrangement joins TRBV7-9 to TRBJ2-7, with D tentatively TRBD1 (5 bases). This CDR3 has 15 amino acids. With 4 bases removed from V and 2 bases from J, the gap between germline ends came to 15 bases. Germline V gives CDR1 SEHNR, CDR2 FQNEAQ (reference sequence). The CDR3 sequence is CASSSPGLRAYEQYF. In nucleotides, the CDR3 is TGTGCCAGCAGCTCCCCAGGGCTTAGGGCCTACGAGCAGTACTTC.

The V call is TRBV7-2, the J call TRBJ2-1, with 12 bases identical to TRBD2. The CDR3 loop spans 15 amino acids. Trimming took 1 base from V and 9 from J; bases not matched to a gene: 4. Germline V lookup: CDR1 SGHTA, CDR2 FQGNSA. The CDR3 sequence is CASSLEGLAGTEQFF. CDR3 DNA sequence: TGTGCCAGCAGCTTAGAAGGACTAGCGGGGACTGAGCAGTTCTTC.

The chain employs TRBV15 and TRBJ2-5; weak D call: TRBD2 (5 bases). CDR1 is LNHNV and CDR2 is YYDKDF in the germline V gene (reference sequence). The CDR3 has 12 residues. V dropped 2 bases and J dropped 5 bases, with 6 bases sitting between them. The CDR3 loop reads CATSRRGETQYF. The CDR3 DNA reads as TGTGCCACCAGCAGACGCGGGGAGACCCAGTACTTC.

This rearrangement joins TRBV20-1 to TRBJ2-1; D gene ambiguous. The CDR3 consists of 11 residues. The germline V gene has CDR1 DFQATT and CDR2 SNEGSKA (reference sequence). Trimming removed 6 bases at V and 4 bases at J, with 7 bases between. CDR3 in DNA: TGCAGTGCGTCCTCATACAATGAGCAGTTCTTC. Protein product: CSASSYNEQFF.

The chain joins TRBV4-1 to TRBJ2-5; 14 bases match TRBD2. The junction had 5 bases not matched to a gene; V was cut back by 6 bases and J by 2 bases. From germline, CDR1 is MGHRA and CDR2 YSYEKL. This CDR3 has 16 residues. The DNA of the CDR3 is TGCGCCAGCAGGAGGACTAGCGGGAGGTTACAAGAGACCCAGTACTTC. It encodes CASRRTSGRLQETQYF.

J is TRBJ1-6 and V is TRBV2; no clear D gene. This CDR3 is built from 13 residues. V was clipped by 7 bases and J by 14 bases, with 18 bases between them. The germline gives CDR1 SNHLY, CDR2 FYNNEI. The CDR3 spells CASTSDRRRALHF. CDR3 nucleotide sequence: TGTGCCAGCACGTCGGACCGGCGTCGGGCCCTCCACTTT.

This chain connects TRBV11-3 to TRBJ1-1; no definite D call. V lost 4 bases and J 0 bases, leaving 9 bases between the germline ends. CDR3 size: 14 residues. CDR1 is SGHNT and CDR2 is YENEEA in the germline V gene. The CDR3 loop is CASSSGGMNTEAFF. The CDR3 nucleotides are TGTGCCAGCAGCTCCGGAGGAATGAACACTGAAGCTTTCTTT.

The V gene is TRBV4-1, the J gene TRBJ1-3; D gene unclear. The CDR3 covers 14 residues. The germline V and J ends were trimmed by 1 base and 4 bases, with 8 bases remaining between them. CDR1 is MGHRA and CDR2 is YSYEKL in the germline V gene. CDR3 DNA sequence: TGCGCCAGCAGCCAAGCTCACTTCGGAAACACCATATATTTT. Translation: CASSQAHFGNTIYF.

V usage is TRBV6-4 and J usage is TRBJ2-1; tentative D call: TRBD2 (6 bases). With 0 bases removed from V and 0 bases from J, the gap between germline ends came to 6 bases. The CDR3 covers 15 residues. CDR1 is MRHNA and CDR2 is SNTAGT in the germline V gene. The CDR3 region is CASSDSAGSYNEQFF. The DNA for the CDR3 is TGTGCCAGCAGTGACTCAGCGGGCTCCTACAATGAGCAGTTCTTC.

This clone was recorded only once. This chain joins TRBV6-5 and TRBJ2-6; D not certain. The germline V gene has CDR1 MNHEY and CDR2 SVGAGI. This CDR3 is built from 16 residues. V lost 2 bases to trimming and J lost 2 bases, with 10 bases between them. The CDR3 DNA follows: TGTGCCAGCAGTTACCAAGGGTACGCTGGGGCCAACGTCCTGACTTTC. It yields the protein CASSYQGYAGANVLTF.

This clone was observed once. V and J are TRBV7-2 and TRBJ1-2; D remains ambiguous. The CDR3 consists of 15 residues. The germline gives CDR1 SGHTA, CDR2 FQGNSA. V was pared by 1 base and J by 0 bases, with 9 bases between. The CDR3 region is CASSLGARSNYGYTF. The CDR3 DNA follows: TGTGCCAGCAGCTTAGGGGCCAGATCTAACTATGGCTACACCTTC.

This chain connects TRBV7-9 to TRBJ2-7; TRBD1 is a possible D gene (7 bases). Germline V gives CDR1 SEHNR, CDR2 FQNEAQ (reference sequence). The CDR3 extends over 13 amino acids. V was shortened by 3 bases and J by 5 bases, with 11 bases between the two germline ends. CDR3 nucleotide sequence: TGTGCCAGCAGCTTTCGCAGGGGGGACGAGCAGTACTTC. Protein sequence: CASSFRRGDEQYF.

The J gene is TRBJ2-7, the V gene TRBV27, with 8 positions matching TRBD1. V dropped 5 bases and J dropped 0; count of bases not matched to a gene: 3. Germline CDR1 is MNHEY and CDR2 is SMNVEV (reference sequence). The CDR3 covers 14 residues. DNA for the CDR3: TGTGCCAGCAGTAGGACAGGGAGCTCCTACGAGCAGTACTTC. This sequence encodes CASSRTGSSYEQYF.

V gene TRBV6-5 combines with J gene TRBJ1-3; D unclear. V shed 6 bases and J shed 0 bases, with 6 bases lying between them. The CDR3 covers 13 residues. CDR1 is MNHEY, CDR2 SVGAGI, per germline. The CDR3 region has the DNA TGTGCCAGCAGCCGGTACTCTGGAAACACCATATATTTT. Protein: CASSRYSGNTIYF.